Below, one T cell receptor beta chain is given with its context. What it binds is not known. The repertoire was sequenced with immunoSEQ multiplex PCR; TCRdb's copy has only in-frame clones and lacks some. The table lists 100,000 to 150,000 clones, approximately 90% of them singletons, with over 8.5% in the top ten. The source of the sample is a study of T cell responses to AZD1222 COVID-19 vaccine. The study, taken as a whole, reports: Sampling captured repertoires only after the peak T cell response. Two AZD1222 administrations were followed by greater Spike-specific TCR breadth and depth. Regions 160-218 and 743-854 dominated among vaccine-associated CD4 TCRs spanning spike. The sample set comprised mostly white British donors with more females, and clonal diversity was possibly underestimated.

The CDR3 has 14 residues. The germline gives CDR1 SGHNT, CDR2 YENEEA. Trimming cost V 5 bases and J 10 bases, with 15 bases left between them. This sequence originates from an adult in good health. This specimen was peripheral blood, taken on day 0 of MenACWY control vaccination. This chain uses TRBV11-3 with TRBJ1-6; perhaps TRBD1 as D (5 bases). CDR3 sequence reads: CASSHSGTGSPLHF. The CDR3 DNA sequence: TGTGCCAGCAGCCATTCCGGGACTGGGTCACCCCTCCACTTT.